This T cell receptor (beta chain) is from a study of blood T cell repertoires in COVID-19. In the study overall: PBMCs, B-cell-depleted T cells, or T cells were the source of the cDNA or gDNA that made up the material.

The CDR3 consists of 16 residues. Only in-frame clones appear in the TCRdb table, and some are missing; sequencing was by immunoSEQ multiplex PCR. The data hold 95,000 to 150,000 clones, with just under 80% observed a single time. The material sequenced was peripheral blood. This rearrangement joins TRBV21-1 to TRBJ1-5. TRBV21-1 counts as a pseudogene. The clonotype was recovered from a man aged 55 to 70 with active or convalescent COVID-19. The chain's CDR3 is CASSNRPGSSLQAQHF. The CDR3 DNA sequence: TGTGCCAGCAGCAACCGCCCCGGTTCTAGCCTCCAGGCCCAGCATTTT.